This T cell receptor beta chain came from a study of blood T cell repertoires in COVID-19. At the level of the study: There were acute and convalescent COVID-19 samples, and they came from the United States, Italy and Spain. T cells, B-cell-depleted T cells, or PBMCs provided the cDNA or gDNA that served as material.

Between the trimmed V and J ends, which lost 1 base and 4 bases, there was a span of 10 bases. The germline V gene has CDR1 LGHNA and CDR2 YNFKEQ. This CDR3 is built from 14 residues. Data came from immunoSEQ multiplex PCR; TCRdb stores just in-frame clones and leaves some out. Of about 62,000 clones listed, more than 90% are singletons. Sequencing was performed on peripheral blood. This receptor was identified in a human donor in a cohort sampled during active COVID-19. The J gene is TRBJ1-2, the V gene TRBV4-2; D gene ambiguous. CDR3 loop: CASSQGLGIYGYTF. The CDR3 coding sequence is TGTGCCAGCAGCCAAGGCCTCGGGATCTATGGCTACACCTTC.